The 7 T cell receptor beta chains in this list originate from one sample, sequenced in a study of cytomegalovirus exposure and HLA in healthy donors (dated by TCRdb to 2016 to 2017). Preparation of the library involved the immunoSEQ multiplex PCR assay. For the multiplex PCR, a mixture combining 60 forward primers for TCR Vbeta segments and 13 reverse primers for TCR Jbeta segments was used. In its TCRdb copy, this immuneACCESS table keeps in-frame sequences only and misses some clones. Where compared with another copy, unresolved V genes explain less than half of these, and the others have no known cause. For this sample the table gives more than 90,000 clones, of which 70% to 85% were detected only once. The top ten clones comprise roughly 3.8% of the sample. The sample was PBMCs. These receptors were taken from a man in his fifties in good health and CMV-seronegative.

This rearrangement joins TRBV5-1 to TRBJ2-2, with TRBD2 as a possible D gene (6 bases). Germline-derived CDR1 and CDR2 are SGHRS and YFSETQ. The CDR3 totals 16 residues. With 2 bases removed from V and 1 base from J, the gap between germline ends came to 12 bases. CDR3 loop: CASSLSAGRNTGELFF. The CDR3, as DNA: TGCGCCAGCAGCTTATCTGCGGGAAGGAACACCGGGGAGCTGTTTTTT.

V and J are TRBV28 and TRBJ2-1, with 11 positions matching TRBD2. J lost 0 bases, V lost 6 bases, and 4 bases had no gene match. CDR1 and CDR2 from the germline V gene are MDHEN and SYDVKM. The CDR3 is 16 amino acids. The CDR3 protein is CASRLAGVSSYNEQFF. The CDR3 coding sequence is TGTGCCAGCAGACTAGCGGGAGTGAGCTCCTACAATGAGCAGTTCTTC.

The rearrangement links TRBV5-1 to TRBJ1-1; a weak D match, TRBD1 (6 bases). Germline CDR1 and CDR2: SGHRS and YFSETQ. This CDR3 spans 16 amino acids. Trimming cost V 1 base and J 1 base, with 14 bases left between them. In nucleotides, the CDR3 is TGCGCCAGCAGCTTGAGAGGGGGAAAGGGGAACACTGAAGCTTTCTTT. As protein: CASSLRGGKGNTEAFF. Using reference TRBV5-1 and TRBJ1-1 for the parts outside the CDR3, the full variable domain is KAGVTQTPRYLIKTRGQQVTLSCSPISGHRSVSWYQQTPGQGLQFLFEYFSETQRNKGNFPGRFSGRQFSNSRSEMNVSTLELGDSALYLCASSLRGGKGNTEAFFGQGTRLTVV.

The chain employs TRBV4-1 and TRBJ1-1, with D unclear. V was cut by 5 bases and J by 8 bases, with 9 bases left in between. This CDR3 comprises 11 residues. Germline V gene lookup returns CDR1 MGHRA and CDR2 YSYEKL. The CDR3 sequence is CASSGDSEAFF. The CDR3, as DNA: TGCGCCAGCAGCGGAGATAGCGAAGCTTTCTTT.

The chain combines TRBV4-1 with TRBJ2-7, with TRBD1 matching 7 bases. V dropped 0 bases and J dropped 3; count of bases not matched to a gene: 8. The V gene's germline CDR1 is MGHRA and CDR2 YSYEKL. The CDR3 runs 16 residues. For the CDR3, the DNA is TGCGCCAGCAGCCAAGATGGGCAGGGGGTACGCTACGAGCAGTACTTC. Translation: CASSQDGQGVRYEQYF.

The chain links TRBV7-8 to TRBJ1-5, with D unresolved. The V end was cut by 3 bases, the J end by 1 base, with 13 bases between. The CDR3 has 16 residues. Germline V gene sequence: CDR1 SGHVS, CDR2 FQNEAQ. CDR3 bases: TGTGCCAGCAGCTTCGAGGGAGGTGGAAGCAATCAGCCCCAGCATTTT. It is translated as CASSFEGGGSNQPQHF. Based on the CDR3 plus reference TRBV7-8 and TRBJ1-5, the full variable domain is GAGVSQSPRYKVAKRGQDVALRCDPISGHVSLFWYQQALGQGPEFLTYFQNEAQLDKSGLPSDRFFAERPEGSVSTLKIQRTQQEDSAVYLCASSFEGGGSNQPQHFGDGTRLSIL.

The chain is built from TRBV6-1 and TRBJ2-5, with 9 bases lining up with TRBD1. The J call may be mistaken, given a closer DNA end match to TRBJ2-7. The length of the CDR3 is 15 residues. CDR1 is MNHNS and CDR2 is SASEGT in the germline V gene. The chain's CDR3 is CASGRGDRDSYEQYF. The CDR3 DNA reads TGTGCCAGCGGGCGTGGGGACAGGGACTCCTACGAGCAGTACTTC.